This note documents a single TCR beta chain sequence. Its antigen is as yet unknown. These data originate in a study of immune cell composition in non-small cell lung cancer. Study outcomes and limitations: TIL tumour reactivity correlated with maximal tumour-associated clone frequency in adenocarcinoma. Squamous carcinomas (approximately 80%) more often had tumour-associated clones >0.5% than adenocarcinomas (roughly 35%). Tumour-reactive clones were not shown to match dominant in vivo tumour clones. Smoking pack-years did not significantly correlate with tumour TCR-beta clonality.

This table comes from immunoSEQ multiplex PCR, and its TCRdb copy is limited to in-frame clones, with some not included. The sample holds about 6,600 clones; more than 70% are singletons and the top ten take approximately 6%. CDR3 size: 17 residues. The ends lost 0 bases at V and 4 bases at J; junction bases unmatched: 10. The normal lung sample lay at least 3 cm, and maximally far, from the tumour. The V call is TRBV23-1, the J call TRBJ1-2; 8 bases match TRBD1. TRBV23-1 is noted as an ORF with a role that remains uncertain. The sequence derives from a human donor with non-small cell lung cancer. Source material: non-adjacent lung tissue. CDR3 in amino acids: CASSQSPTGGASYGYTF. Written as DNA, the CDR3 is TGCGCCAGCAGTCAATCCCCAACAGGGGGGGCTTCCTATGGCTACACCTTC.